A single sample gave rise to the 16 T cell receptor beta chains below, sequenced in a study of stem cell transplantation in POMP-related autoinflammatory disease. Only in-frame clones appear in the TCRdb table, and some are missing; sequencing was by immunoSEQ multiplex PCR. The repertoire holds some 29,000 clones, roughly 88% seen once, with approximately 0.72% in the top ten. Sequenced material: CD4+ T cells from PBMCs, taken before stem cell transplantation. All receptors derive from a human donor with POMP-related autoinflammation and immune dysregulation (PRAID).

The gene calls are TRBV10-3 and TRBJ2-1, with 14 bases matching TRBD2. With V trimmed by 7 bases and J by 1 base, 3 bases remained unmatched. This CDR3 comprises 16 residues. The germline V gene has CDR1 ENHRY and CDR2 SYGVKD. CDR3 DNA: TGTGCCATCACCGGACTAGCGGGAGGATCCTACAATGAGCAGTTCTTC. Its translation: CAITGLAGGSYNEQFF.

This clone appeared once. This sequence joins TRBV5-1 and TRBJ1-6, with 7 positions matching TRBD1. Germline-derived CDR1 and CDR2 are SGHRS and YFSETQ. This CDR3 is 17 amino acids long. J lost 7 bases, V lost 0 bases, and 10 bases had no gene match. Here the CDR3 DNA reads TGCGCCAGCAGCTTGGGAATACGCCGGGACAGAAATTCACCCCTCCACTTT. It is translated as CASSLGIRRDRNSPLHF.

The genes are TRBV5-1 and TRBJ2-7; D is possibly TRBD2 (5 bases). Deletions cut 2 bases from V and 7 bases from J, with 13 bases between. This CDR3 comprises 13 residues. Looked up from germline, CDR1 is SGHRS and CDR2 is YFSETQ. This chain's CDR3 is CASSFAPEEEQYF. Here the CDR3 DNA reads TGCGCCAGCAGCTTTGCCCCGGAGGAGGAGCAGTACTTC.

V is TRBV25-1 and J is TRBJ1-4; no firm D call. The V gene's germline CDR1 is MGHDK and CDR2 SYGVNS. V was pared by 4 bases and J by 0 bases, with 6 bases between. This CDR3 contains 14 residues. As DNA, the CDR3 is TGTGCCAGCAGTGCAAGGTCAACTAATGAAAAACTGTTTTTT. It encodes CASSARSTNEKLFF.

On this clone: Relative to the germline gene, one junction end is altered; a read error may explain this. V is TRBV5-4 and J is TRBJ2-3, with a weak D call TRBD1 (6 bases). The CDR3 extends over 13 amino acids. CDR1 is SGHNT, CDR2 YYREEE, per germline (reference sequence). The CDR3 bases are TGCCGCTCGGGGTGGGGGCCCACAGATACGCAGTATTTT. The encoded protein is CRSGWGPTDTQYF.

This rearrangement joins TRBV4-2 to TRBJ1-4; possible D gene TRBD1, 5 bases. Looked up from germline, CDR1 is LGHNA and CDR2 is YNFKEQ. V was cut by 1 base and J by 5 bases, with 8 bases left in between. The CDR3 is 14 residues long. CDR3 region: CASSQASGNEKLFF. The CDR3 nucleotides are TGTGCCAGCAGCCAAGCGTCAGGGAATGAAAAACTGTTTTTT.

DNA for the CDR3: TGTGCCAGCTCACCAGGGGATAGCGGGAGTGATGAGCAGTTCTTC. Its protein product is CASSPGDSGSDEQFF. The chain has TRBV18 and TRBJ2-1; 9 bases match TRBD2. The CDR3 sequence is 15 residues long. Germline assignment: CDR1 KGHSH and CDR2 LQKENI. V lost 2 bases and J lost 8; bases outside the gene matches: 7.

The chain has TRBV7-9 and TRBJ2-3, with 8 bases aligning to TRBD2. After removal of 3 bases from V and 2 bases from J, the junction contained 1 base not matched to a gene. This CDR3 region has 14 residues. Germline V gene data show CDR1 as SEHNR and CDR2 as FQNEAQ (reference sequence). The DNA of the CDR3 is TGTGCCAGCAGCTTTGGACTAGCCACAGATACGCAGTATTTT. As protein: CASSFGLATDTQYF. The entire variable domain, with the rest obtained from reference TRBV7-9 and TRBJ2-3, is as follows: DTGVSQNPRHKITKRGQNVTFRCDPISEHNRLYWYRQTLGQGPEFLTYFQNEAQLEKSRLLSDRFSAERPKGSFSTLEIQRTEQGDSAMYLCASSFGLATDTQYFGPGTRLTVL.

In DNA, the CDR3 is TGTGCCAGCAGCTCGAGACAGACAGATACGCAGTATTTT. Translating it yields CASSSRQTDTQYF. The chain uses TRBV7-3 and TRBJ2-3, with D maybe TRBD1 (5 bases). From germline, CDR1 is SGHTA and CDR2 FQGTGA. This CDR3 contains 13 residues. V was pared by 4 bases and J by 3 bases, with 8 bases between.

This chain uses TRBV5-1 with TRBJ2-3; D remains unclear. The CDR3 extends over 16 amino acids. CDR1 SGHRS and CDR2 YFSETQ come from the germline V gene. Trimming took off 0 bases at V and 2 bases at J, with 13 bases between the two ends. The CDR3 loop reads CASSLVGTHHTDTQYF. In DNA form, the CDR3 reads TGCGCCAGCAGCTTGGTCGGCACCCACCACACAGATACGCAGTATTTT.

V gene TRBV4-1 combines with J gene TRBJ1-3; tentative D call: TRBD1 (6 bases). Trimming took 4 bases from V and 2 from J, leaving 15 bases between them. The germline V gene encodes CDR1 MGHRA and CDR2 YSYEKL. This CDR3 contains 16 residues. CDR3 residues: CASSLVQGNTGNTIYF. The CDR3 DNA reads TGCGCCAGCAGCCTGGTTCAGGGGAATACTGGAAACACCATATATTTT.

This clone was detected once. Compared with germline, one end of the junction differs, possibly owing to a read error. The chain has TRBV7-2 and TRBJ2-3, with a tentative D call TRBD2 (5 bases). CDR3 length: 13 residues. CDR1 and CDR2 from the germline V gene are SGHTA and FQGNSA. The DNA for the CDR3 is TGTGCCAGCAGCTCGTTACCGGGCGAAACGAGGGATTTT. Translating gives CASSSLPGETRDF. The whole variable domain, remainder taken from reference TRBV7-2 and TRBJ2-3, is GAGVSQSPSNKVTEKGKDVELRCDPISGHTALYWYRQSLGQGLEFLIYFQGNSAPDKSGLPSDRFSAERTGGSVSTLTIQRTQQEDSAVYLCASSSLPGETRDFGPGTRLTVL.

This sequence joins TRBV6-6 and TRBJ1-5, with D unclear. CDR1 and CDR2 from the germline V gene are MNHNY and SVGAGI (reference sequence). V was clipped by 6 bases and J by 3 bases, with 15 bases between them. This CDR3 has 15 amino acids. The DNA of the CDR3 is TGTGCCAGCAGCCCTAAGGAGGGAGACAATCAGCCCCAGCATTTT. It yields the protein CASSPKEGDNQPQHF.

CDR3 bases: TGTGCCAGCAGCTTAGGCCTAGCGGGAGGTGAGCAGTTCTTC. This translates into CASSLGLAGGEQFF. This rearrangement joins TRBV7-2 to TRBJ2-1, with 11 bases that match TRBD2. V shed 1 base and J 9 bases; nucleotides not matched to a gene: 2. Germline V gene lookup returns CDR1 SGHTA and CDR2 FQGNSA. The CDR3 length is 14 residues.

The gene calls are TRBV10-3 and TRBJ1-1; D possibly corresponds to TRBD1 (6 bases). The CDR3 spans 13 residues. Germline V gene data show CDR1 as ENHRY and CDR2 as SYGVKD. The V end was cut by 4 bases, the J end by 5 bases, with 11 bases between. The CDR3, as DNA: TGTGCCATCAGTGTAGCAGGGGAGACTGAAGCTTTCTTT. Translation: CAISVAGETEAFF.

The J gene is TRBJ2-7, the V gene TRBV13, with D possibly TRBD1 on 5 matching bases. Germline CDR1 reads PRHDT; CDR2 reads FYEKMQ (reference sequence). Trimming left V 3 bases short and J 0 bases short, with 6 bases between. CDR3 length: 13 residues. CDR3 residues: CASSFTGSYEQYF. DNA of the CDR3: TGTGCCAGCAGCTTTACAGGCTCCTACGAGCAGTACTTC.